These 27 T cell receptor beta chains were sequenced from one sample in a study of T cell responses to AZD1222 COVID-19 vaccine. The table came from immunoSEQ multiplex PCR; TCRdb's copy has only in-frame clones and leaves some out. The sample has 170,000 or so clones; about 93% are singletons. The sample was peripheral blood, taken 28 days after the second dose of the MenACWY control vaccine. These TCRs come from an adult who received the MenACWY meningococcal vaccine as a control.

This chain joins TRBV3-1 (or the pseudogene TRBV3-2) and TRBJ1-1; D perhaps matches TRBD1 (6 bases). V was clipped by 7 bases and J by 4 bases, with 19 bases between them. This CDR3 has 15 residues. The germline V gene has CDR1 LGHDT and CDR2 YNNKEL (reference sequence). The CDR3 nucleotides are TGTGCCAGCACCCCCGGCGGTCCAGGGGCCACTGAAGCTTTCTTT. Translating it yields CASTPGGPGATEAFF.

The V call is TRBV7-2, the J call TRBJ1-2, with D possibly being TRBD1 (6 bases). Germline CDR1 SGHTA, CDR2 FQGNSA. The CDR3 is 15 residues long. Trimming removed 1 base from V and 6 bases from J, with 15 bases in between. The DNA of the CDR3 is TGTGCCAGCAGCTTAGTCTTCGGGGGGGCTGATGGCTACACCTTC. Translating gives CASSLVFGGADGYTF.

The CDR3 region is CASSFRNRAGYTF. The CDR3 nucleotides are TGTGCCAGCAGTTTCCGTAACAGGGCTGGCTACACCTTC. The chain employs TRBV27 and TRBJ1-2, with a weak D call TRBD1 (6 bases). The V gene's germline CDR1 is MNHEY and CDR2 SMNVEV (reference sequence). The CDR3 consists of 13 residues. V lost 3 bases, J lost 7 bases, and 12 bases lay in between.

The V gene is TRBV19, the J gene TRBJ1-2; D possibly corresponds to TRBD1 (6 bases). The V and J ends lost 3 bases and 5 bases respectively, with 13 bases between them. This CDR3 contains 14 residues. Germline V CDR1 and CDR2: LNHDA, SQIVND (reference sequence). The CDR3 loop reads CASSMGGTTYGYTF. The CDR3 DNA is TGTGCCAGTAGTATGGGAGGGACAACTTATGGCTACACCTTC.

The CDR3 coding sequence is TGTGCCAGCAGCTCCCTTGACCTATGGGACACTGAAGCTTTCTTT. Its protein product is CASSSLDLWDTEAFF. The chain couples TRBV11-2 to TRBJ1-1, with D unresolved. Trimming stripped 4 bases from V and 3 bases from J, with 15 bases between. The length of the CDR3 is 15 residues. The germline V gene encodes CDR1 SGHAT and CDR2 FQNNGV.

The V and J genes are TRBV7-2 and TRBJ2-2; D may be TRBD2 (5 bases). The V end was cut by 2 bases, the J end by 6 bases, with 7 bases between. The CDR3 sequence is 13 residues long. CDR1 is SGHTA, CDR2 FQGNSA, per germline. CDR3 DNA: TGTGCCAGCAGCTTATTGGAGGCCGGGGAGCTGTTTTTT. Its protein is CASSLLEAGELFF.

The chain carries TRBV14 and TRBJ2-4; D is perhaps TRBD1 or TRBD2 (5 bases each). The CDR3 consists of 13 residues. Germline V gives CDR1 SGHDN, CDR2 FVKESK. The V and J ends lost 8 bases and 7 bases respectively, with 15 bases between them. CDR3 region: CASGSGTGNIQYF. CDR3 nucleotides: TGTGCCAGCGGATCAGGGACCGGGAACATTCAGTACTTC.

The chain recombines TRBV7-2 with TRBJ2-5; TRBD2 matches 7 bases. Unmatched junction bases numbered 12, after V lost 4 bases and J lost 4 bases. Germline loops: CDR1 SGHTA, CDR2 FQGNSA. CDR3 length: 16 amino acids. In DNA form, the CDR3 reads TGTGCCAGCAGCTCTTTTGCCACTAGCGCGGGAGAGACCCAGTACTTC. Translation gives CASSSFATSAGETQYF.

The chain has TRBV7-2 and TRBJ1-4, with D unresolved. Germline CDR1 reads SGHTA; CDR2 reads FQGNSA. V was cut by 1 base and J by 4 bases, with 7 bases left in between. This CDR3 has 14 amino acids. CDR3 sequence reads: CASSLDRVNEKLFF. Here the CDR3 DNA reads TGTGCCAGCAGCTTAGACCGGGTTAATGAAAAACTGTTTTTT.

The chain employs TRBV3-1 (or the pseudogene TRBV3-2) and TRBJ1-2; D is perhaps TRBD1 (5 bases). Trimming took 4 bases from V and 3 from J, leaving 21 bases between them. CDR1 is LGHDT and CDR2 is YNNKEL in the germline V gene (reference sequence). This CDR3 is built from 17 residues. CDR3 sequence: CASSPNRPQWGDYGYTF. The DNA for the CDR3 is TGTGCCAGCAGCCCGAACAGGCCCCAGTGGGGAGACTATGGCTACACCTTC.

The chain uses TRBV7-9 and TRBJ1-5, with a weak D call TRBD1 (5 bases). The germline gives CDR1 SEHNR, CDR2 FQNEAQ (reference sequence). Trimming left V 1 base short and J 5 bases short, with 18 bases between. The CDR3 runs to 17 residues. Here the CDR3 reads CASSLVRGVQDHQPQHF. The CDR3 region has the DNA TGTGCCAGCAGCTTAGTTCGGGGGGTACAGGATCATCAGCCCCAGCATTTT.

The chain combines TRBV7-9 with TRBJ2-2; 7 nucleotides line up with TRBD1. Germline V lookup: CDR1 SEHNR, CDR2 FQNEAQ (reference sequence). The CDR3 length is 16 residues. After removal of 7 bases from V and 2 bases from J, the junction contained 10 bases not matched to a gene. The CDR3 coding sequence is TGTGCCAGCAACTTGCCCGGGACAGCTAACACCGGGGAGCTGTTTTTT. Protein product: CASNLPGTANTGELFF.

The CDR3 DNA follows: TGTGCCAGCAGTCCCCCCCACGAGCGTTACACAGATACGCAGTATTTT. It specifies CASSPPHERYTDTQYF. The chain uses TRBV5-4 and TRBJ2-3; D ambiguous. Germline lookup yields CDR1 SGHNT and CDR2 YYREEE (reference sequence). This CDR3 region has 16 residues. V dropped 5 bases and J dropped 2 bases, with 18 bases sitting between them.

V gene TRBV7-8 combines with J gene TRBJ2-1, with D possibly being TRBD1 (5 bases). CDR1 and CDR2 from the germline V gene are SGHVS and FQNEAQ. This CDR3 spans 14 amino acids. The V gene lost 0 bases and the J gene lost 8 bases, with 11 bases spanning the gap. As DNA, the CDR3 is TGTGCCAGCAGCTTAGCCAGGGTTGCGGATGAGCAGTTCTTC. Translated: CASSLARVADEQFF.

Notes on this clone: Other nucleotide sequences in the sample specify the same CDR3. J is TRBJ1-1 and V is TRBV6-5; TRBD1 matches at 8 bases. CDR3 size: 14 residues. The V segment lost 6 bases and the J segment 5 bases; nucleotides outside the gene matches: 8. The V gene's germline CDR1 is MNHEY and CDR2 SVGAGI. The CDR3 is CASRSSTGGTEAFF. For the CDR3, the DNA is TGTGCCAGCAGGTCCTCAACAGGGGGAACTGAAGCTTTCTTT.

The chain uses TRBV5-5 and TRBJ1-1, with D uncertain. The germline gives CDR1 SGHKS, CDR2 YYEKEE (reference sequence). V was pared by 1 base and J by 4 bases, with 14 bases between. The CDR3 loop spans 15 amino acids. CDR3 DNA: TGTGCCAGCAGCTTGTTTGCGGGTTCGAGCACTGAAGCTTTCTTT. Its protein product is CASSLFAGSSTEAFF.

CDR3 DNA sequence: TGTGCCAGCAGTTACGGACACCTCCGAGGCGGGAAACAGCCCCAGCATTTT. It codes for CASSYGHLRGGKQPQHF. J is TRBJ1-5 and V is TRBV6-2 or TRBV6-3; possibly TRBD1 for D (5 bases). V gave up 2 bases and J gave up 7 bases, with 21 bases separating them. CDR1 is MNHEY and CDR2 is SVGEGT in the germline V gene. The CDR3 is made up of 17 amino acids.

The rearrangement joins TRBV7-9 to TRBJ2-2; TRBD1 aligns across 11 bases. V gave up 5 bases and J gave up 5 bases; unmatched junction bases: 7. There are 16 residues in the CDR3. The germline gives CDR1 SEHNR, CDR2 FQNEAQ (reference sequence). CDR3 nucleotides: TGTGCCAGCAGCCGCTCCGGGACAGGGGGTACCGGGGAGCTGTTTTTT. Protein product: CASSRSGTGGTGELFF. Full variable domain (outside the CDR3, taken from reference TRBV7-9 and TRBJ2-2): DTGVSQNPRHKITKRGQNVTFRCDPISEHNRLYWYRQTLGQGPEFLTYFQNEAQLEKSRLLSDRFSAERPKGSFSTLEIQRTEQGDSAMYLCASSRSGTGGTGELFFGEGSRLTVL.

The V and J genes are TRBV10-2 and TRBJ2-7; 7 bases are a match to TRBD1. This CDR3 is 14 amino acids long. The V segment lost 3 bases and the J segment 4 bases; nucleotides outside the gene matches: 6. The germline gives CDR1 WSHSY, CDR2 SAAADI. Written as DNA, the CDR3 is TGCGCCAGCAGTGACCGACAGGGTACGTACGAGCAGTACTTC. Protein: CASSDRQGTYEQYF.

The chain links TRBV29-1 to TRBJ1-3; 7 positions match TRBD1. V was pared by 7 bases and J by 6 bases, with 9 bases of the junction left unmatched. The CDR3 sequence is 13 residues long. Germline V gene data show CDR1 as SQVTM and CDR2 as ANQGSEA. The CDR3, as DNA: TGCAGCGCCCTAACAGGGGCCGAAAACACCATATATTTT. Its protein product is CSALTGAENTIYF.

V usage is TRBV30 and J usage is TRBJ2-3; tentatively, D is TRBD2 (5 bases). The CDR3 length is 14 residues. V was pared by 0 bases and J by 2 bases, with 9 bases between. The germline V gene encodes CDR1 GTSNPN and CDR2 SVGIG (reference sequence). The CDR3 nucleotides read TGTGCCTGGAGTGTATCCGGGATCACAGATACGCAGTATTTT. Its protein is CAWSVSGITDTQYF.

The rearrangement joins TRBV7-2 to TRBJ2-7; TRBD2 might be the D (7 bases). V was shortened by 4 bases and J by 7 bases, with 14 bases between the two germline ends. CDR3 length equals 13 residues. CDR1 is SGHTA and CDR2 is FQGNSA in the germline V gene. The chain's CDR3 is CASSSGGAREQYF. The DNA for the CDR3 is TGTGCCAGCAGCTCTGGGGGGGCGCGAGAGCAGTACTTC. Full variable domain (outside the CDR3, taken from reference TRBV7-2 and TRBJ2-7): GAGVSQSPSNKVTEKGKDVELRCDPISGHTALYWYRQSLGQGLEFLIYFQGNSAPDKSGLPSDRFSAERTGGSVSTLTIQRTQQEDSAVYLCASSSGGAREQYFGPGTRLTVT.

J is TRBJ2-7 and V is TRBV18; D is undetermined. Trimming removed 3 bases at V and 0 bases at J, with 6 bases between. This CDR3 is built from 13 residues. The germline gives CDR1 KGHSH, CDR2 LQKENI. The CDR3 bases are TGTGCCAGCTCACCTACAGTCTCCTACGAGCAGTACTTC. The encoded protein is CASSPTVSYEQYF. The full variable domain, its missing parts supplied by reference TRBV18 and TRBJ2-7, is NAGVMQNPRHLVRRRGQEARLRCSPMKGHSHVYWYRQLPEEGLKFMVYLQKENIIDESGMPKERFSAEFPKEGPSILRIQQVVRGDSAAYFCASSPTVSYEQYFGPGTRLTVT.

V usage is TRBV29-1 and J usage is TRBJ1-2, with D perhaps TRBD1 (6 bases). The CDR3 totals 11 residues. Trimming left V 6 bases short and J 8 bases short, with 13 bases between. The V gene's germline CDR1 is SQVTM and CDR2 ANQGSEA. CDR3 sequence: CSVGDNWGYTF. The CDR3, as DNA: TGCAGCGTGGGGGACAATTGGGGCTACACCTTC.

This chain connects TRBV30 to TRBJ2-7; tentatively, D is TRBD1 or TRBD2 (6 bases each). V lost 0 bases and J 1 base, leaving 13 bases between the germline ends. The CDR3 contains 15 residues. Germline CDR1 GTSNPN, CDR2 SVGIG (reference sequence). The CDR3, as DNA: TGTGCCTGGAGTGTAGACGGAGGGGGGTCCTACGAGCAGTACTTC. Translating it yields CAWSVDGGGSYEQYF.

On this clone: This sample includes further DNA sequences coding for the same CDR3. The chain has TRBV27 and TRBJ1-1; no definite D call. Germline loops: CDR1 MNHEY, CDR2 SMNVEV (reference sequence). The CDR3 contains 13 residues. V lost 0 bases and J 1 base, leaving 3 bases between the germline ends. CDR3 amino acids: CASSLSRNTEAFF. CDR3 coding DNA: TGTGCCAGCAGTTTATCGCGGAACACTGAAGCTTTCTTT.

V usage is TRBV12-5 and J usage is TRBJ1-1, with no clear D. Germline V lookup: CDR1 LGHNT, CDR2 FRNRAP. This CDR3 comprises 14 residues. The germline V and J ends were trimmed by 1 base and 11 bases, with 17 bases remaining between them. The CDR3 is CASGLGPGARRAFF. The CDR3 DNA sequence: TGTGCTAGTGGTTTGGGACCGGGTGCCCGGAGGGCTTTCTTT.